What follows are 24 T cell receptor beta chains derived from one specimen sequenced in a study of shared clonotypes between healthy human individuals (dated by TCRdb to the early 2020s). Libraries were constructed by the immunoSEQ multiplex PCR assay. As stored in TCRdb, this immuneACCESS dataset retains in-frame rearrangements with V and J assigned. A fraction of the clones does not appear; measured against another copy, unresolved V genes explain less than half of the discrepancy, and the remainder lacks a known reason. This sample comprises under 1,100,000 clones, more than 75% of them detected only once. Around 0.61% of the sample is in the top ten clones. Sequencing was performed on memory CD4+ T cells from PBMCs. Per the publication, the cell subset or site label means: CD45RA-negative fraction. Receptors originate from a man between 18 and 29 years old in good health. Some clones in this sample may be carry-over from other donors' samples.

The CDR3 loop reads CATSRGQSMKGSSYNEQFF. The DNA of the CDR3 is TGTGCCACCAGCAGAGGCCAATCGATGAAGGGGAGCTCCTACAATGAGCAGTTCTTC. The chain recombines TRBV15 with TRBJ2-1; perhaps D is TRBD1 or TRBD2 (5 bases each). From germline, CDR1 is LNHNV and CDR2 YYDKDF (reference sequence). CDR3 length equals 19 residues. Trimming removed 1 base at V and 0 bases at J, with 19 bases between.

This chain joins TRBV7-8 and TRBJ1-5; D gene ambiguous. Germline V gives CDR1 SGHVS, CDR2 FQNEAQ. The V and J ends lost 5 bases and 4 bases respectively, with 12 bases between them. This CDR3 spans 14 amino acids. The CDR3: CASSPLANNQPQHF. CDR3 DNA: TGTGCCAGCAGCCCCCTGGCGAATAATCAGCCCCAGCATTTT.

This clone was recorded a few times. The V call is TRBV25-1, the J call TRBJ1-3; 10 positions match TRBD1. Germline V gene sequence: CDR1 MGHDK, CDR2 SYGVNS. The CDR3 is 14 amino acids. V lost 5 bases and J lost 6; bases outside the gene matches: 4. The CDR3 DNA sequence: TGTGCCAGCAGTCTCGGACAGGGGGTAAACACCATATATTTT. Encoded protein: CASSLGQGVNTIYF.

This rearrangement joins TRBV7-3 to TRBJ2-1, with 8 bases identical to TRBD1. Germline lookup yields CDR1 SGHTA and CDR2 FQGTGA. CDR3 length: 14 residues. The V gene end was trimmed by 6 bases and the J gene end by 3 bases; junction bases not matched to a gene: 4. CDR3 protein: CASSYRGSYNEQFF. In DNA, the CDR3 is TGTGCCAGCAGTTACAGGGGGAGCTACAATGAGCAGTTCTTC.

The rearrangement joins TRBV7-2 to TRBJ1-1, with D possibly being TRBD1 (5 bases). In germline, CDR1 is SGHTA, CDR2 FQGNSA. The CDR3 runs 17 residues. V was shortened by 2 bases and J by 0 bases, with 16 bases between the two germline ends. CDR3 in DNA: TGTGCCAGCAGCTTAAAAATGACAGCTTACATGAACACTGAAGCTTTCTTT. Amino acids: CASSLKMTAYMNTEAFF. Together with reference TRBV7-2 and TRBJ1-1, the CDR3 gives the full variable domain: GAGVSQSPSNKVTEKGKDVELRCDPISGHTALYWYRQSLGQGLEFLIYFQGNSAPDKSGLPSDRFSAERTGGSVSTLTIQRTQQEDSAVYLCASSLKMTAYMNTEAFFGQGTRLTVV.

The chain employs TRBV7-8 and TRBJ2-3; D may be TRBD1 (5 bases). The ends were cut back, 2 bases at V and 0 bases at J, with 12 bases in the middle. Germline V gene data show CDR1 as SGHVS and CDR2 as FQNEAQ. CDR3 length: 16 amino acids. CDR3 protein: CASSLSLDTSTDTQYF. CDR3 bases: TGTGCCAGCAGCTTATCTCTGGACACTAGCACAGATACGCAGTATTTT.

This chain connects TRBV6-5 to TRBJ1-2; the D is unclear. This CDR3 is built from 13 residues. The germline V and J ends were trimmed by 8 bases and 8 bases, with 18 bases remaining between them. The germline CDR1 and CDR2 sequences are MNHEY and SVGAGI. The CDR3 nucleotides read TGTGCCAGCCCGGACCTGCCCCCGGGGGGCTACACCTTC. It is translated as CASPDLPPGGYTF.

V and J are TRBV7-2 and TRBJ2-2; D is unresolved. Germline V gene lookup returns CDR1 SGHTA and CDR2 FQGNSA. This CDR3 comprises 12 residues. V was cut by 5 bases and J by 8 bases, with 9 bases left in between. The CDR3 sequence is CASSPQGGELFF. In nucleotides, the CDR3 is TGTGCCAGCAGCCCCCAAGGTGGGGAGCTGTTTTTT.

The CDR3 sequence is CAISERREGNEQFF. In DNA form, the CDR3 reads TGTGCCATCAGTGAGCGTCGGGAGGGGAATGAGCAGTTCTTC. The chain couples TRBV10-3 to TRBJ2-1; TRBD2 matches at 8 bases. The CDR3 has 14 residues. J lost 7 bases, V lost 2 bases, and 4 bases had no gene match. Germline V gene lookup returns CDR1 ENHRY and CDR2 SYGVKD.

This CDR3 reads CASSQSKGAVEETQYF. The CDR3, as DNA: TGCGCCAGCAGTCAATCGAAGGGGGCGGTCGAAGAGACCCAGTACTTC. The V and J genes are TRBV23-1 and TRBJ2-5; 7 bases line up with TRBD1. TRBV23-1 is an open reading frame whose function is uncertain. CDR3 length equals 16 residues. With V trimmed by 0 bases and J by 3 bases, 7 bases remained unmatched.

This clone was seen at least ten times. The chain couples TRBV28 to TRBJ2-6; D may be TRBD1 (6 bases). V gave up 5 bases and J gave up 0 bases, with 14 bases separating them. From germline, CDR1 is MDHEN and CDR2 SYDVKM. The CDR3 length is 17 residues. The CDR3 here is CASSPTTGSSGANVLTF. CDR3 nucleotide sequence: TGTGCCAGCAGTCCAACGACAGGAAGCTCTGGGGCCAACGTCCTGACTTTC.

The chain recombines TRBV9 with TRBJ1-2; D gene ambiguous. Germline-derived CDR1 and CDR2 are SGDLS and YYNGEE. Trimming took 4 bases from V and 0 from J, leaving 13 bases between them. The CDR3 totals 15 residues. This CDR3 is CASSQREGPNYGYTF. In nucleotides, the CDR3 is TGTGCCAGCAGCCAGAGGGAGGGCCCTAACTATGGCTACACCTTC. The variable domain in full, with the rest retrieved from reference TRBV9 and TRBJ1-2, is DSGVTQTPKHLITATGQRVTLRCSPRSGDLSVYWYQQSLDQGLQFLIQYYNGEERAKGNILERFSAQQFPDLHSELNLSSLELGDSALYFCASSQREGPNYGYTFGSGTRLTVV.

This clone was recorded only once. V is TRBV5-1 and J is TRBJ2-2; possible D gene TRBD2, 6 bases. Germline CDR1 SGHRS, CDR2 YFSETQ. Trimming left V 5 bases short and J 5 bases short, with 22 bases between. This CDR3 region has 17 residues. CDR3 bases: TGCGCCAGCAGTACGGGGCCTCGGCGGGGTGAAACCGGGGAGCTGTTTTTT. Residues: CASSTGPRRGETGELFF.

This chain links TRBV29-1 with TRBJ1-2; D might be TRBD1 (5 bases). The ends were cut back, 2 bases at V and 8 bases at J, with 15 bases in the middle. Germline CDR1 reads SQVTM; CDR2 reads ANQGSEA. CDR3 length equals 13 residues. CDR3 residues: CSVEMKGTGGYTF. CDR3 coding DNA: TGCAGCGTTGAAATGAAGGGGACGGGCGGCTACACCTTC.

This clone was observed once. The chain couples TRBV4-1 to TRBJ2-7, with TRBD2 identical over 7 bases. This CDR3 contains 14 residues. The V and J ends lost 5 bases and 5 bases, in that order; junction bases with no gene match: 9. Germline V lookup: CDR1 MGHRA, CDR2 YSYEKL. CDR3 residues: CASSYSGGVDEQYF. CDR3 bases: TGCGCCAGCAGCTATTCGGGAGGAGTTGACGAGCAGTACTTC.

The CDR3 bases are TGCAGCGTGTTCTCACAGGTGAACACTGAAGCTTTCTTT. It codes for CSVFSQVNTEAFF. The V gene is TRBV29-1, the J gene TRBJ1-1; maybe TRBD1 (5 bases). The CDR3 extends over 13 amino acids. The V end was cut by 6 bases, the J end by 0 bases, with 11 bases between. Germline CDR1 SQVTM, CDR2 ANQGSEA. The variable domain in full, completed from reference TRBV29-1 and TRBJ1-1, reads SAVISQKPSRDICQRGTSLTIQCQVDSQVTMMFWYRQQPGQSLTLIATANQGSEATYESGFVIDKFPISRPNLTFSTLTVSNMSPEDSSIYLCSVFSQVNTEAFFGQGTRLTVV.

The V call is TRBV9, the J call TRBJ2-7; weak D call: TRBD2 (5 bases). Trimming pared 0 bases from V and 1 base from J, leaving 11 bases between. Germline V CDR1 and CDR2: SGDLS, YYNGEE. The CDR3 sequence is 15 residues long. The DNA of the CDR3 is TGTGCCAGCAGCGTAGGAGGAGCGGAGTCCTACGAGCAGTACTTC. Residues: CASSVGGAESYEQYF.

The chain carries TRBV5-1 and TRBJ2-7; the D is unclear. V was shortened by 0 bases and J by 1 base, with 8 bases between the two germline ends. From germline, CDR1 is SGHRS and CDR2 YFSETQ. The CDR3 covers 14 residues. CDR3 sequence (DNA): TGCGCCAGCAGCTTGGACGAAGCGTCCTACGAGCAGTACTTC. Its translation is CASSLDEASYEQYF.

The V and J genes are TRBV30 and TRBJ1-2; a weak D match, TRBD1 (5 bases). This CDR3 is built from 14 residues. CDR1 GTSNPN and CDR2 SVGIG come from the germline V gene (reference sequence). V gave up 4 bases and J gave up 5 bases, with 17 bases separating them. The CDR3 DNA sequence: TGTGCCTGGATAGGGGCACTTACGTCGTATGGCTACACCTTC. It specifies CAWIGALTSYGYTF.

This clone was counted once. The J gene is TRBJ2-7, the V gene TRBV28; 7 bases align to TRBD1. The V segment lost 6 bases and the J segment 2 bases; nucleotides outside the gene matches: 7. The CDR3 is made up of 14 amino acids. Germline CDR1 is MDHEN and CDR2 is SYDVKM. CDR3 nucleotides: TGTGCCAGCAGAACGGGACAGCTGACCTACGAGCAGTACTTC. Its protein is CASRTGQLTYEQYF. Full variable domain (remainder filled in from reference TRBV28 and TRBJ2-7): DVKVTQSSRYLVKRTGEKVFLECVQDMDHENMFWYRQDPGLGLRLIYFSYDVKMKEKGDIPEGYSVSREKKERFSLILESASTNQTSMYLCASRTGQLTYEQYFGPGTRLTVT.

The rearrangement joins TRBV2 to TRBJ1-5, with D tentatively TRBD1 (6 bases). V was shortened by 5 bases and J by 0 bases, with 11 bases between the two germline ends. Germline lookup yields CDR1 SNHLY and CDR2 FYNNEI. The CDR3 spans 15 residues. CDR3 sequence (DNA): TGTGCCAGCAGTCCAGGGGACTATAGCAATCAGCCCCAGCATTTT. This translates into CASSPGDYSNQPQHF.

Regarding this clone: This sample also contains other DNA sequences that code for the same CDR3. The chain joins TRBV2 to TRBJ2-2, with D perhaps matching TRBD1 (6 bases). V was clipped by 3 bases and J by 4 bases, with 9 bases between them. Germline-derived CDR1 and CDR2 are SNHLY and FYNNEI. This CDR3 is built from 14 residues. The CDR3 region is CASSDRGRTGELFF. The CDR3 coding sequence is TGTGCCAGCAGTGACAGGGGACGCACCGGGGAGCTGTTTTTT.

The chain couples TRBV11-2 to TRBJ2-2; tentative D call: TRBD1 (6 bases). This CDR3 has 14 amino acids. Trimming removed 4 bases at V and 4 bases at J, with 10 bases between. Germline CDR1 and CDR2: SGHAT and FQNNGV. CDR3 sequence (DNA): TGTGCCAGCAGCTACGGACAGCCCACCGGGGAGCTGTTTTTT. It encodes CASSYGQPTGELFF. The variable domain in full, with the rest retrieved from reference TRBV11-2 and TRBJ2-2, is EAGVAQSPRYKIIEKRQSVAFWCNPISGHATLYWYQQILGQGPKLLIQFQNNGVVDDSQLPKDRFSAERLKGVDSTLKIQPAKLEDSAVYLCASSYGQPTGELFFGEGSRLTVL.

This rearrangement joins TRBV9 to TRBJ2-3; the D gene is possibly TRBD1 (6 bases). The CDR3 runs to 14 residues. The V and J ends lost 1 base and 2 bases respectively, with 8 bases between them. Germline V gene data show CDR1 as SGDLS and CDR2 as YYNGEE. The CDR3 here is CASSVQGNTDTQYF. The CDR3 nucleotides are TGTGCCAGCAGCGTACAGGGGAACACAGATACGCAGTATTTT.